This T cell receptor (beta chain) was sequenced during a study of human T cells and chemical hapten exposure. This clonotype was observed many times. Time point: patch test 2, 6 weeks after DPC sensitization. The treatment denotes: therapeutic diphenylcyclopropenone sensitization with weekly scalp DPC. The germline V and J ends were trimmed by 0 bases and 0 bases, with 8 bases remaining between them. The CDR3 runs 14 residues. In germline, CDR1 is DFQATT, CDR2 SNEGSKA (reference sequence). TCRdb ran MiXCR on the RACE reads and lists one entry per CDR3 protein. The data contain about 70,000 distinct CDR3 sequences, around 7.9% of them singletons.

The input for sequencing was whole blood, taken in connection with sensitization to the hapten diphenylcyclopropenone (DPC). J is TRBJ1-2 and V is TRBV20-1; D is unresolved. The sequence was collected from a woman in her 50s with alopecia areata. Some clones in this sample may be carry-over from other donors' samples. CDR3 sequence: CSARERQPNYGYTF. The DNA of the CDR3 is TGCAGTGCTAGAGAACGGCAGCCTAACTATGGCTACACCTTC.